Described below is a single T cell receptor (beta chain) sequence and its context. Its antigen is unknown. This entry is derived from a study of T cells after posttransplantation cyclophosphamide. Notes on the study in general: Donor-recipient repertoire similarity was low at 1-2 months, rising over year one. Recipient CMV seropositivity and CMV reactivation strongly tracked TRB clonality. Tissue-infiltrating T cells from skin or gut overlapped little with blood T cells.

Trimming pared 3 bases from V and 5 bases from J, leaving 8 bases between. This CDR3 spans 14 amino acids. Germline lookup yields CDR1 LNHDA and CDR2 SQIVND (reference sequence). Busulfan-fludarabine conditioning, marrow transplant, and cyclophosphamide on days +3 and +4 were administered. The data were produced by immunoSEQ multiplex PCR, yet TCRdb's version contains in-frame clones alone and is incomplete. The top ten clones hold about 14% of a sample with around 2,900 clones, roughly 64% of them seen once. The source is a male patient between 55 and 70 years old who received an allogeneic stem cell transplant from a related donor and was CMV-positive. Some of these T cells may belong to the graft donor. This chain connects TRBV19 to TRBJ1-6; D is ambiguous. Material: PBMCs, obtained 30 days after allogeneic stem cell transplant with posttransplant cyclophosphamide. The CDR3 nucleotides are TGTGCCAGTAGTATTCCCAGAAATAATTCACCCCTCCACTTT. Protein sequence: CASSIPRNNSPLHF.